This note documents a single TCR beta chain sequence. Its antigen remains unknown. Healthy individuals who donated bone marrow served as the donors. This entry belongs to a study of cytomegalovirus exposure and HLA in healthy donors. Study observations and caveats: Many donors shared some public TCRs, even though most TCR sequences were rare. Per a prior analysis, the majority of TCR beta V segments were productive roughly 90% or roughly 30% of the time. More clonal expansion characterized HLA-associated TCR beta chains than equally common others in a later analysis.

Researchers ran the PCR with 60 Vbeta and 13 Jbeta primers. Profiling relied on immunoSEQ multiplex PCR, and the TCRdb table lists in-frame clones only, not all of them. The top ten clones hold around 15% of a sample with 200,000 to 250,000 clones, about 83% of them seen once. This CDR3 spans 15 amino acids. Looked up from germline, CDR1 is SGHTA and CDR2 is FQGNSA. The V gene lost 1 base and the J gene lost 4 bases, with 13 bases spanning the gap. The clonotype was recovered from a man between 35 and 55 years old in good health and CMV-seronegative. The rearrangement uses TRBV7-2 and TRBJ1-1; no clear D gene. The sequenced sample consisted of PBMCs. In DNA form, the CDR3 reads TGTGCCAGCAGCTTAGTGGGCCAGGTGAGCACTGAAGCTTTCTTT. It encodes CASSLVGQVSTEAFF.